Below are 24 T cell receptor beta chains sequenced from a single sample in a study of cytomegalovirus exposure and HLA in healthy donors. It was with 60 Vbeta and 13 Jbeta primers that the PCR ran. Profiling relied on immunoSEQ multiplex PCR, and the TCRdb table lists in-frame clones only, not all of them. Listed are about 44,000 clones; 6.5% to 10% falls within the top ten. Source material: PBMCs. These receptors came from a male donor in good health and CMV-seronegative.

The chain links TRBV10-2 to TRBJ2-7; D might be TRBD2 (6 bases). The CDR3 covers 17 residues. V was cut by 4 bases and J by 0 bases, with 19 bases left in between. From germline, CDR1 is WSHSY and CDR2 SAAADI. CDR3 DNA sequence: TGCGCCAGCAGTGGTGCGGGGAGCCTATCGCCCTCCTACGAGCAGTACTTC. Residues: CASSGAGSLSPSYEQYF.

The rearrangement links TRBV5-6 to TRBJ1-1; no clear D gene. Germline CDR1 reads SGHDT; CDR2 reads YYEEEE. Between the trimmed V and J ends, which lost 0 bases and 0 bases, there was a span of 12 bases. The CDR3 covers 16 residues. The CDR3 nucleotides read TGTGCCAGCAGCTTGGACAGAAACGATATGAACACTGAAGCTTTCTTT. It encodes CASSLDRNDMNTEAFF.

The chain recombines TRBV14 with TRBJ2-3; 9 nucleotides match TRBD2. Germline V gene data show CDR1 as SGHDN and CDR2 as FVKESK. With 0 bases clipped from V and 5 bases from J, the junction kept 3 bases outside the gene matches. CDR3 length: 15 residues. The CDR3 bases are TGTGCCAGCAGCCAAGAGGGACTAGCAGGAGATACGCAGTATTTT. Encoded protein: CASSQEGLAGDTQYF.

The chain recombines TRBV11-3 with TRBJ2-3; tentative D call: TRBD2 (5 bases). This CDR3 is 13 amino acids long. The V gene lost 5 bases and the J gene lost 6 bases, with 12 bases spanning the gap. The V gene's germline CDR1 is SGHNT and CDR2 YENEEA. Written as DNA, the CDR3 is TGTGCCAGCAGCATTCTAGCTGGTGATACGCAGTATTTT. As protein: CASSILAGDTQYF.

This sequence joins TRBV7-9 and TRBJ2-3, with 7 bases aligning to TRBD2. J gave up 4 bases and V 0 bases, and 4 bases lay outside the gene matches. Germline CDR1 and CDR2: SEHNR and FQNEAQ (reference sequence). This CDR3 spans 15 amino acids. The CDR3 here is CASSLAVGGADTQYF. CDR3 DNA: TGTGCCAGCAGCTTAGCCGTGGGGGGGGCAGATACGCAGTATTTT.

The chain combines TRBV7-9 with TRBJ2-2; a weak D match, TRBD2 (5 bases). From germline, CDR1 is SEHNR and CDR2 FQNEAQ (reference sequence). This CDR3 comprises 16 residues. Trimming cost V 5 bases and J 3 bases, with 16 bases left between them. CDR3 DNA sequence: TGTGCCAGCAGCCGCCCCGGGAACCCGGACACCGGGGAGCTGTTTTTT. This encodes CASSRPGNPDTGELFF.

The chain employs TRBV7-9 and TRBJ1-1; 8 bases agree with TRBD1. The CDR3 loop spans 16 amino acids. Germline CDR1 reads SEHNR; CDR2 reads FQNEAQ (reference sequence). Trimming took 4 bases from V and 1 from J; bases not matched to a gene: 8. The CDR3 protein is CASSSSGQGKNTEAFF. The CDR3 bases are TGTGCCAGCAGCTCCTCCGGACAGGGCAAGAACACTGAAGCTTTCTTT.

The chain couples TRBV9 to TRBJ1-1; D call uncertain. Per the germline V gene, CDR1 is SGDLS and CDR2 is YYNGEE. Deletions cut 2 bases from V and 10 bases from J, with 15 bases between. The CDR3 extends over 13 amino acids. The CDR3 nucleotides read TGTGCCAGCAGCGTGGTCCTCGCGGAGGGAGCTTTCTTT. Translation: CASSVVLAEGAFF.

The chain recombines TRBV12-5 with TRBJ1-5; no firm D call. Trimming removed 3 bases at V and 6 bases at J, with 9 bases between. From germline, CDR1 is LGHNT and CDR2 FRNRAP. The CDR3 runs 13 residues. Here the CDR3 reads CASGLESGQPQHF. Written as DNA, the CDR3 is TGTGCTAGTGGTTTAGAGTCGGGTCAGCCCCAGCATTTT. The full variable domain, rest sourced from reference TRBV12-5 and TRBJ1-5, is DARVTQTPRHKVTEMGQEVTMRCQPILGHNTVFWYRQTMMQGLELLAYFRNRAPLDDSGMPKDRFSAEMPDATLATLKIQPSEPRDSAVYFCASGLESGQPQHFGDGTRLSIL.

The V call is TRBV4-1, the J call TRBJ2-7, with 7 bases aligning to TRBD2. Germline CDR1 is MGHRA and CDR2 is YSYEKL. Trimming at V came to 1 base and at J to 0 bases, leaving 12 bases not matched to a gene. This CDR3 has 18 residues. CDR3 nucleotides: TGCGCCAGCAGCCAAGGGCGACTGCTAGCGGCGAGCTCCTACGAGCAGTACTTC. As protein: CASSQGRLLAASSYEQYF.

The chain is built from TRBV6-5 and TRBJ1-5; D is undetermined. The germline CDR1 and CDR2 sequences are MNHEY and SVGAGI. The V end was cut by 5 bases, the J end by 1 base, with 6 bases between. The CDR3 extends over 13 amino acids. CDR3 amino acids: CASSRESNQPQHF. In nucleotides, the CDR3 is TGTGCCAGCAGTAGGGAGAGCAATCAGCCCCAGCATTTT.

The chain is built from TRBV30 and TRBJ2-1; 7 bases agree with TRBD2. This CDR3 has 17 residues. The ends lost 1 base at V and 5 bases at J; junction bases unmatched: 14. Germline loops: CDR1 GTSNPN, CDR2 SVGIG (reference sequence). The CDR3 DNA follows: TGTGCCTGGAGTGGAGGGGTAGGGACTATCAATAACAATGAGCAGTTCTTC. As protein: CAWSGGVGTINNNEQFF.

V is TRBV27 and J is TRBJ2-7; 8 bases map to TRBD2. From germline, CDR1 is MNHEY and CDR2 SMNVEV (reference sequence). J gave up 0 bases and V 10 bases, and 8 bases lay outside the gene matches. The CDR3 spans 14 residues. CDR3 residues: CAIRSGSSSYEQYF. DNA for the CDR3: TGTGCCATAAGGAGCGGGAGTTCCTCCTACGAGCAGTACTTC.

The chain has TRBV6-5 and TRBJ2-7; D is perhaps TRBD1 (6 bases). The CDR3 has 16 residues. Germline loops: CDR1 MNHEY, CDR2 SVGAGI. V was shortened by 2 bases and J by 2 bases, with 16 bases between the two germline ends. The CDR3, as DNA: TGTGCCAGCAGTTACCGATATACAGGGTATCCCTACGAGCAGTACTTC. It translates to CASSYRYTGYPYEQYF.

J is TRBJ2-1 and V is TRBV13; no clear D gene. Trimming took off 5 bases at V and 6 bases at J, with 5 bases between the two ends. The CDR3 sequence is 11 residues long. CDR1 and CDR2 from the germline V gene are PRHDT and FYEKMQ (reference sequence). Written as DNA, the CDR3 is TGTGCCAGCAGCCGGGTCAATGAGCAGTTCTTC. Its translation: CASSRVNEQFF.

V is TRBV9 and J is TRBJ2-1; no firm D call. Between the trimmed V and J ends, which lost 0 bases and 6 bases, there was a span of 4 bases. The CDR3 consists of 12 residues. CDR1 and CDR2 from the germline V gene are SGDLS and YYNGEE. The CDR3 region is CASSVGINEQFF. The CDR3 region has the DNA TGTGCCAGCAGCGTAGGTATCAATGAGCAGTTCTTC.

The chain uses TRBV6-1 and TRBJ1-2; 10 bases fit TRBD1. The CDR3 totals 15 residues. Germline-derived CDR1 and CDR2 are MNHNS and SASEGT. Trimming at V came to 3 bases and at J to 3 bases, leaving 4 bases not matched to a gene. Here the CDR3 reads CASSERDRGDYGYTF. The CDR3 DNA follows: TGTGCCAGCAGTGAGAGGGACAGGGGAGACTATGGCTACACCTTC.

V is TRBV13 and J is TRBJ2-7; TRBD2 is a possible D gene (5 bases). The V and J ends lost 5 bases and 9 bases respectively, with 20 bases between them. CDR1 is PRHDT and CDR2 is FYEKMQ in the germline V gene (reference sequence). CDR3 length: 14 residues. This CDR3 is CASSVTGKARGQYF. CDR3 DNA: TGTGCCAGCAGCGTTACCGGGAAAGCTCGGGGGCAGTACTTC.

The J gene is TRBJ2-3, the V gene TRBV11-3, with D possibly being TRBD2 (5 bases). CDR1 is SGHNT, CDR2 YENEEA, per germline. V was pared by 5 bases and J by 2 bases, with 11 bases between. This CDR3 is built from 14 residues. The CDR3 loop is CASSEGRVTDTQYF. CDR3 DNA: TGTGCCAGCAGCGAGGGAAGGGTCACAGATACGCAGTATTTT.

Concerning this clone: Other DNA sequences within the sample encode an identical CDR3. The CDR3 sequence: CATSRTGSSYEQYF. The CDR3 bases are TGTGCCACCAGCAGAACAGGGTCCTCCTACGAGCAGTACTTC. This sequence joins TRBV15 and TRBJ2-7, with D tentatively TRBD1 (6 bases). The CDR3 totals 14 residues. Germline-derived CDR1 and CDR2 are LNHNV and YYDKDF (reference sequence). The germline V and J ends were trimmed by 2 bases and 0 bases, with 8 bases remaining between them.

The rearrangement uses TRBV28 and TRBJ2-7; a possible D gene is TRBD1 (6 bases). This CDR3 spans 15 amino acids. Germline V gene data show CDR1 as MDHEN and CDR2 as SYDVKM. The V and J ends lost 6 bases and 0 bases respectively, with 15 bases between them. CDR3: CASSPRQAYSYEQYF. DNA of the CDR3: TGTGCCAGCAGCCCCCGACAGGCCTACTCCTACGAGCAGTACTTC.

The chain combines TRBV28 with TRBJ1-4; D remains unclear. The CDR3 runs 17 residues. V was pared by 3 bases and J by 4 bases, with 18 bases between. Germline V gene lookup returns CDR1 MDHEN and CDR2 SYDVKM. The DNA for the CDR3 is TGTGCCAGCAGTTTGGTCCGGGGTAAAGAACTTAATGAAAAACTGTTTTTT. Translating gives CASSLVRGKELNEKLFF.

This chain joins TRBV19 and TRBJ2-7, with 7 positions matching TRBD2. V lost 6 bases, J lost 2 bases, and 10 bases stayed unmatched. The CDR3 is 15 amino acids. CDR1 is LNHDA, CDR2 SQIVND, per germline (reference sequence). CDR3 sequence (DNA): TGTGCCAGTAGAAACGGGAGGCCGCCCCCCTACGAGCAGTACTTC. Translation: CASRNGRPPPYEQYF.

This sequence joins TRBV2 and TRBJ2-7; no firm D call. The germline V gene has CDR1 SNHLY and CDR2 FYNNEI. V lost 8 bases and J 3 bases, leaving 8 bases between the germline ends. CDR3 size: 11 residues. The CDR3 here is CASSSYYEQYF. Here the CDR3 DNA reads TGTGCCAGCTCCTCTTACTACGAGCAGTACTTC.